These T cell receptor beta chains were read from a single sample in a study of blood T cell repertoires in COVID-19. Generated by immunoSEQ multiplex PCR, the TCRdb table keeps only in-frame clones and is missing some. The sample includes a few hundred thousand clones, roughly 88% of them seen just once. What was sequenced was PBMCs or T cells enriched from blood (not recorded which). All receptors derive from a woman between 40 and 50 years old with acute COVID-19. Each CDR3 is given with its conserved first and last residue. The D gene is left open where the match is weak. Where a row states a size, it is once, few, many or the class of an expanded clone; other rows omit it.

>TRBD1|14|TRBJ2-1|-|TRBV28
TGTGCCAGCAGTCTCGGGACAGGCCAAAATGAGCAGTTCTTC
CASSLGTGQNEQFF
>-|14|TRBJ2-3|-|TRBV9
TGTGCCAGCAGCGCTGAACAGCACACAGATACGCAGTATTTT
CASSAEQHTDTQYF
>-|14|TRBJ1-2|-|TRBV19
TGTGCCAGTAGTGGGGACTCCGTGGACTATGGCTACACCTTC
CASSGDSVDYGYTF
>TRBD1|15|TRBJ1-4|-|TRBV28
TGTGCCAGCCGACAGGGGGAGGCTCTGAATGAAAAACTGTTTTTT
CASRQGEALNEKLFF
>TRBD2|15|TRBJ2-5|-|TRBV9
TGTGCCAGCAGCGTCCAAGCGGGAGTAAGAGAGACCCAGTACTTC
CASSVQAGVRETQYF
>-|16|TRBJ1-1|once|TRBV28
TGTGCCAGCAGCCCTGACAGGTTGCCAATGAACACTGAAGCTTTCTTT
CASSPDRLPMNTEAFF
>TRBD1|18|TRBJ1-5|-|TRBV19
TGTGCCAGTAGTATAAGAGACAGGGGGCATAGGAGCAATCAGCCCCAGCATTTT
CASSIRDRGHRSNQPQHF
>TRBD1|17|TRBJ1-3|-|TRBV5-1
TGCGCCAGCAGCTCCGGGACAGGGGGTAACTCTGGAAACACCATATATTTT
CASSSGTGGNSGNTIYF
>-|15|TRBJ1-2|-|TRBV7-9
TGTGCCAGCAGCTCTGACACACAGGGAAACTATGGCTACACCTTC
CASSSDTQGNYGYTF
>-|15|TRBJ1-2|-|TRBV18
TGTGCCAGCTCCACCGCGGTGGGGGGGAACTATGGCTACACCTTC
CASSTAVGGNYGYTF
>-|19|TRBJ2-3|-|TRBV27
TGTGCCAGCAGTTTAAATGGGCGCACCCCCACCCCCGCCACAGATACGCAGTATTTT
CASSLNGRTPTPATDTQYF
>-|12|TRBJ1-2|-|TRBV30
TGTGCCTGGATCTTAGAAAACTATGGCTACACCTTC
CAWILENYGYTF
>-|12|TRBJ1-2|few|TRBV10-1
TGCGCCAGCAGTAACTACCAAGGCGGCTACACCTTC
CASSNYQGGYTF
>-|12|TRBJ2-7|-|TRBV10-3
TGTGCCATCGATTCGACGGGCTACGAGCAGTACTTC
CAIDSTGYEQYF
>TRBD1|16|TRBJ1-3|-|TRBV19
TGTGCCAGTAGTATTGGGGCCGGGACAGCTGGAAACACCATATATTTT
CASSIGAGTAGNTIYF
>-|17|TRBJ1-1|once|TRBV14
TGTGCCAGCAGCCAAGTGAGACCGAGGTGGGGGGACACTGAAGCTTTCTTT
CASSQVRPRWGDTEAFF
>TRBD1|13|TRBJ1-1|-|TRBV13
TGTGCCAGCATCGCAGGGGGGCACACTGAAGCTTTCTTT
CASIAGGHTEAFF
>TRBD2|17|TRBJ2-3|-|TRBV11-2
TGTGCCAGCAGCCCACCCCTAGCGGGAGTCGGGACAGATACGCAGTATTTT
CASSPPLAGVGTDTQYF
>-|19|TRBJ2-7|many|TRBV21-1
TGTGCCAGCAGCAAAGCAATAGCTTCTAGACCGGGACAGACGGAAGAGCAGTACTTC
CASSKAIASRPGQTEEQYF
>-|11|TRBJ1-2|-|TRBV5-6
TGTGCCAGCAGCCGTGGGCCTGGCTACACCTTC
CASSRGPGYTF
>-|16|TRBJ1-3|-|TRBV7-2
TGTGCCAGCAGCTTAGCGCCTGGCAGCTCTGGAAACACCATATATTTT
CASSLAPGSSGNTIYF
>TRBD1|16|TRBJ1-1|-|TRBV5-1
TGCGCCAGCAGCCCACGGACAGGGGGCGCGGACACTGAAGCTTTCTTT
CASSPRTGGADTEAFF
>-|14|TRBJ1-2|few|TRBV29-1
TGCAGCGTTGAAGTGTGGCAGAGGGACTATGGCTACACCTTC
CSVEVWQRDYGYTF
>TRBD2|14|TRBJ2-7|-|TRBV11-2
TGTGCCAGCAGCTTAACCGGGAGGGCCTACGAGCAGTACTTC
CASSLTGRAYEQYF
>TRBD1|18|TRBJ2-5|-|TRBV11-2
TGTGCCAGCAGCTTAGATCTTAAAATGGCAGGGGGTAGAGAGACCCAGTACTTC
CASSLDLKMAGGRETQYF
>-|13|TRBJ2-1|-|TRBV27
TGTGCCAGCAGGGATGGGCCCGTCTATGAGCAGTTCTTC
CASRDGPVYEQFF
>-|13|TRBJ2-5|-|TRBV4-1
TGCGCCAGCAGCCAAGGCTTCCTATCGACCCAGTACTTC
CASSQGFLSTQYF
>-|13|TRBJ1-1|-|TRBV28
TGTGCCAGCAGAGACACGCCTGACACTGAAGCTTTCTTT
CASRDTPDTEAFF
>TRBD2|16|TRBJ2-4|-|TRBV30
TGTGCCTGGAGTGCCGGACTAGCGGCCCTATCAAACATTCAGTACTTC
CAWSAGLAALSNIQYF